Below, 9 T cell receptor beta chains from the same sample are listed, as sequenced in a study of T cell repertoires in cytomegalovirus infection. TCRdb called the reads again in MiXCR, with one record for every CDR3 protein. The sample consists of some 320,000 distinct CDR3 sequences, under 35% of them appearing once. No antigens are known for them. The sequencing used cultured PBMCs, collected from culture after CMV antigen stimulation. These receptor sequences come from a human donor in good health (CMV status not recorded). Some clones in this sample may be carry-over from other donors' samples.

The table lists this clonotype with many counts. The chain employs TRBV7-8 and TRBJ2-3, with D possibly matching TRBD2 (6 bases). Germline loops: CDR1 SGHVS, CDR2 FQNEAQ. This CDR3 spans 15 amino acids. Between the trimmed V and J ends, which lost 5 bases and 5 bases, there was a span of 17 bases. The CDR3 region has the DNA TGTGCCAGCAGCCCTGGGGACTGGGGTCTAGATACGCAGTATTTT. It translates to CASSPGDWGLDTQYF.

This clonotype was seen repeatedly, ten times or more. This sequence joins TRBV11-2 and TRBJ1-1; 7 positions agree with TRBD1. Germline CDR1 SGHAT, CDR2 FQNNGV. The V gene end was trimmed by 5 bases and the J gene end by 3 bases; junction bases not matched to a gene: 12. There are 16 residues in the CDR3. CDR3 nucleotide sequence: TGTGCCAGCAGCGTGGACAGGAATCAGTTGGACACTGAAGCTTTCTTT. Translated, it gives CASSVDRNQLDTEAFF.

The chain has TRBV20-1 and TRBJ1-5; D unresolved. CDR1 and CDR2 (germline): DFQATT, SNEGSKA (reference sequence). Between the trimmed V and J ends, which lost 3 bases and 2 bases, there was a span of 17 bases. The CDR3 is 16 residues long. The CDR3, as DNA: TGCAGTGCTAGTCGGAGGGAGAATAGTGGCAATCAGCCCCAGCATTTT. It codes for CSASRRENSGNQPQHF.

Written as DNA, the CDR3 is TGTGCCAGCAGCCCCCGGACTAGCCAAGTTTACGAGCAGTACTTC. Residues: CASSPRTSQVYEQYF. This rearrangement joins TRBV13 to TRBJ2-7; 8 bases map to TRBD2. Germline-derived CDR1 and CDR2 are PRHDT and FYEKMQ (reference sequence). The J segment lost 4 bases and the V segment lost 5 bases, leaving 10 bases of the junction unmatched. The CDR3 totals 15 residues.

This chain uses TRBV4-2 with TRBJ2-5; 8 positions agree with TRBD2. The V gene's germline CDR1 is LGHNA and CDR2 YNFKEQ. CDR3 length: 16 amino acids. Trimming took 3 bases from V and 5 from J; bases not matched to a gene: 11. DNA for the CDR3: TGTGCCAGCAGCCACTCAACGGGGGGGCCGGCGGAGACCCAGTACTTC. It specifies CASSHSTGGPAETQYF.

The gene calls are TRBV12-3 or TRBV12-4 and TRBJ1-2; 7 bases map to TRBD1. This CDR3 spans 13 amino acids. V trimming: 7 bases; J trimming: 4 bases; junction bases outside the gene matches: 6. The CDR3 region has the DNA TGTGCCAGCACCAAGGGACAGACCTATGGCTACACCTTC. This translates into CASTKGQTYGYTF.

This clonotype turned up a few times. The chain combines TRBV10-2 with TRBJ2-1, with a tentative D call TRBD2 (6 bases). This CDR3 is built from 15 residues. Germline V CDR1 and CDR2: WSHSY, SAAADI. V was clipped by 5 bases and J by 0 bases, with 11 bases between them. The CDR3 is CASSLTGASYNEQFF. The DNA for the CDR3 is TGCGCCAGCAGTTTGACGGGAGCCTCCTACAATGAGCAGTTCTTC.

Comment on this clonotype: A single base separates this from a much larger clone, so it may be a read error. V and J are TRBV7-9 and TRBJ2-5; D may be TRBD2 (5 bases). Trimming left V 7 bases short and J 5 bases short, with 8 bases between. The CDR3 has 11 residues. The germline gives CDR1 SEHNR, CDR2 FQNEAQ (reference sequence). The CDR3 coding sequence is TGTGCCAGCACCCCGGGGGAGACCCAGTACTTC. Encoded protein: CASTPGETQYF.

This clonotype was observed a handful of times. This chain connects TRBV27 to TRBJ2-5, with D tentatively TRBD1 (6 bases). The ends were cut back, 6 bases at V and 1 base at J, with 12 bases in the middle. The CDR3 spans 14 residues. Germline CDR1 MNHEY, CDR2 SMNVEV (reference sequence). The CDR3 is CASSTGQSQETQYF. The CDR3 DNA reads TGTGCCAGCAGCACAGGACAGAGCCAAGAGACCCAGTACTTC.